One T cell receptor (beta chain) is described in this entry. This entry comes from a study of blood T cell repertoires in COVID-19. Study in general: Spain, Italy and the United States supplied samples that represented acute and convalescent COVID-19. PBMCs, B-cell-depleted T cells, or T cells were the source of the cDNA or gDNA that made up the material.

Per the original data handling: Estimated nucleated cell counts came from reference gene primer amplification. Assay: immunoSEQ multiplex PCR; the TCRdb copy retains only in-frame clones and omits some. V, J and clone size derive from that table, while D and trimming were established from the DNA sequence. The table has around 120,000 clones, 75% to 90% seen once. CDR1 and CDR2 (germline): KGHSH, LQKENI. This CDR3 is built from 15 residues. V dropped 4 bases and J dropped 3; count of bases not matched to a gene: 3. This sequence was found in an older woman with acute or convalescent COVID-19. The specimen was peripheral blood. This sequence joins TRBV18 and TRBJ2-1; 10 nucleotides agree with TRBD2. Written as DNA, the CDR3 is TGTGCCAGCTCACAAAGCGGGGGGGACTACAATGAGCAGTTCTTC. It encodes CASSQSGGDYNEQFF. Drawing the rest from reference TRBV18 and TRBJ2-1, the complete variable domain is NAGVMQNPRHLVRRRGQEARLRCSPMKGHSHVYWYRQLPEEGLKFMVYLQKENIIDESGMPKERFSAEFPKEGPSILRIQQVVRGDSAAYFCASSQSGGDYNEQFFGPGTRLTVL.